Presented here are 22 T cell receptor beta chains from one specimen sequenced in a study of cytomegalovirus exposure and HLA in healthy donors. Researchers ran the PCR with 60 Vbeta and 13 Jbeta primers. This table comes from immunoSEQ multiplex PCR, and its TCRdb copy is limited to in-frame clones, with some not included. The sample includes roughly 200,000 clones, about 10% of them seen just once. The sample consisted of PBMCs. The receptors derive from a woman in her thirties in good health and CMV-seropositive.

The CDR3 loop reads CASSQAGGGRTDTQYF. Written as DNA, the CDR3 is TGTGCCAGCAGCCAGGCCGGGGGGGGCCGGACAGATACGCAGTATTTT. V and J are TRBV4-2 and TRBJ2-3; 8 nucleotides align to TRBD2. The CDR3 contains 16 residues. Germline-derived CDR1 and CDR2 are LGHNA and YNFKEQ. Trimming removed 3 bases from V and 3 bases from J; junction bases left unmatched: 8.

The J gene is TRBJ1-3, the V gene TRBV10-1; possible D gene TRBD1, 5 bases. Germline V gene lookup returns CDR1 WNHNN and CDR2 SYGVQD (reference sequence). CDR3 length equals 13 residues. Trimming pared 5 bases from V and 1 base from J, leaving 6 bases between. The CDR3 is CASSQGSGNTIYF. DNA of the CDR3: TGCGCCAGCAGTCAGGGATCTGGAAACACCATATATTTT.

This clone was seen a few times. This chain joins TRBV6-1 and TRBJ2-7; D gene ambiguous. The CDR3 consists of 13 residues. In germline, CDR1 is MNHNS, CDR2 SASEGT. The V end lost 1 base, the J end lost 4 bases, and 8 bases lay between the germline ends. The DNA of the CDR3 is TGTGCCAGCAGTGAAGGAGGCCGATACGAGCAGTACTTC. This codes for CASSEGGRYEQYF.

The chain joins TRBV7-9 to TRBJ2-2; 8 bases are a match to TRBD1. Germline V lookup: CDR1 SEHNR, CDR2 FQNEAQ (reference sequence). This CDR3 is built from 14 residues. V lost 5 bases to trimming and J lost 4 bases; unmatched junction nucleotides: 3. The CDR3 protein is CASSRQGSTGELFF. CDR3 DNA: TGTGCCAGCAGCCGACAGGGGAGCACCGGGGAGCTGTTTTTT.

In this sample, this clone turned up a few times. The rearrangement links TRBV6-4 to TRBJ1-5, with 7 bases fitting TRBD1. After removal of 9 bases from V and 0 bases from J, the junction contained 8 bases not matched to a gene. CDR1 is MRHNA and CDR2 is SNTAGT in the germline V gene. The CDR3 is 15 amino acids. The CDR3 is CARTGTAYSNQPQHF. DNA for the CDR3: TGTGCCAGGACTGGGACAGCCTATAGCAATCAGCCCCAGCATTTT.

This clone has a handful of counts. This chain connects TRBV11-2 to TRBJ2-7; D unclear. Germline values: CDR1 SGHAT, CDR2 FQNNGV. Trimming left V 0 bases short and J 3 bases short, with 12 bases between. This CDR3 is 15 amino acids long. The CDR3 bases are TGTGCCAGCAGCTTAGAACGCGTCGCTATCTACGAGCAGTACTTC. This translates into CASSLERVAIYEQYF.

There are a few counts of this clone. The chain couples TRBV14 to TRBJ2-5; 12 nucleotides align to TRBD2. CDR1 is SGHDN, CDR2 FVKESK, per germline. V lost 7 bases and J lost 2; bases outside the gene matches: 2. CDR3 length: 14 residues. The CDR3 DNA sequence: TGTGCCAGCAAAGGACTAGCGGGACAAGAGACCCAGTACTTC. It encodes CASKGLAGQETQYF.

This clone was counted only a few times. The rearrangement links TRBV5-6 to TRBJ1-1, with D perhaps TRBD1 (6 bases). The CDR3 totals 16 residues. V lost 2 bases to trimming and J lost 3 bases, with 17 bases between them. Germline V gene data show CDR1 as SGHDT and CDR2 as YYEEEE. The CDR3 sequence is CASSLGGGGAYTEAFF. CDR3 DNA sequence: TGTGCCAGCAGCTTAGGTGGAGGGGGGGCATACACTGAAGCTTTCTTT.

This clone was detected a few times. The chain recombines TRBV2 with TRBJ1-6, with no clear D. The CDR3 has 11 residues. The germline gives CDR1 SNHLY, CDR2 FYNNEI. Trimming cost V 7 bases and J 7 bases, with 5 bases left between them. The CDR3 loop reads CASILNSPLHF. The CDR3 DNA sequence: TGTGCCAGCATCCTAAATTCACCCCTCCACTTT.

Only a few counts were recorded for this clone. This chain links TRBV6-5 with TRBJ1-5; 10 bases align to TRBD1. Germline V lookup: CDR1 MNHEY, CDR2 SVGAGI. This CDR3 spans 15 amino acids. V shed 2 bases and J 4 bases; nucleotides not matched to a gene: 2. In DNA, the CDR3 is TGTGCCAGCAGTTACCGGACAGGGGGAAATCAGCCCCAGCATTTT. It specifies CASSYRTGGNQPQHF.

The chain carries TRBV5-1 and TRBJ2-7; perhaps TRBD2 as D (5 bases). Germline CDR1 SGHRS, CDR2 YFSETQ. V was pared by 0 bases and J by 7 bases, with 17 bases between. This CDR3 comprises 15 residues. For the CDR3, the DNA is TGCGCCAGCAGCTTGGGAGGAAGTAATCGCGGGGAGCAGTACTTC. Amino acid sequence: CASSLGGSNRGEQYF.

The table lists this clone with a few counts. The chain links TRBV27 to TRBJ1-2; maybe TRBD1 (6 bases). The CDR3 consists of 13 residues. The ends were cut back, 6 bases at V and 1 base at J, with 9 bases in the middle. Germline CDR1 MNHEY, CDR2 SMNVEV (reference sequence). CDR3 protein: CASRRGHNYGYTF. The CDR3 DNA is TGTGCCAGCAGAAGGGGACATAACTATGGCTACACCTTC.

V usage is TRBV4-1 and J usage is TRBJ1-4; D gene ambiguous. Trimming cost V 4 bases and J 7 bases, with 10 bases left between them. The CDR3 runs 13 residues. Looked up from germline, CDR1 is MGHRA and CDR2 is YSYEKL. The CDR3 DNA is TGCGCCAGCAGCCCCCCGGGAGGTGAAAAACTGTTTTTT. This encodes CASSPPGGEKLFF.

This clone was found a few times. The V and J genes are TRBV7-6 and TRBJ2-7; 10 bases match TRBD2. With V trimmed by 5 bases and J by 0 bases, 7 bases remained unmatched. From germline, CDR1 is SGHVS and CDR2 FNYEAQ. The CDR3 spans 16 residues. The CDR3 nucleotides read TGTGCCAGCAGCCCCCGGACTAGCGGAGGCTCCTACGAGCAGTACTTC. Its protein is CASSPRTSGGSYEQYF.

This clone was detected only a few times. This CDR3 is also generated by other DNA sequences in the sample. CDR3 nucleotides: TGCGCCAGCACGTTATCTACTGGGGCCAACGTCCTGACTTTC. This gives the protein CASTLSTGANVLTF. The gene calls are TRBV5-1 and TRBJ2-6; D ambiguous. The germline V gene encodes CDR1 SGHRS and CDR2 YFSETQ. Trimming removed 6 bases from V and 2 bases from J, with 9 bases in between. This CDR3 has 14 residues.

This clone has more than one count but fewer than ten. The V call is TRBV7-9, the J call TRBJ2-7, with 8 bases aligning to TRBD2. The V segment lost 6 bases and the J segment 4 bases; nucleotides outside the gene matches: 8. Germline CDR1 and CDR2: SEHNR and FQNEAQ (reference sequence). The CDR3 runs 14 residues. Here the CDR3 DNA reads TGTGCCAGCAGTCCTCCCGCGGGAGGATACGAGCAGTACTTC. Amino acid sequence: CASSPPAGGYEQYF.

In its sample, this clone was seen a few times. The chain has TRBV28 and TRBJ1-1; D not resolved. This CDR3 has 13 residues. V lost 2 bases and J lost 0, with 4 bases in between. The V gene's germline CDR1 is MDHEN and CDR2 SYDVKM. The CDR3 nucleotides read TGTGCCAGCAGTTTAAGCTTGAACACTGAAGCTTTCTTT. This translates into CASSLSLNTEAFF.

In this sample, this clone turned up a few times. The chain couples TRBV10-3 to TRBJ2-1, with TRBD2 matching 8 bases. The CDR3 contains 16 residues. Germline V gene sequence: CDR1 ENHRY, CDR2 SYGVKD. The J segment lost 4 bases and the V segment lost 3 bases, leaving 8 bases of the junction unmatched. CDR3 in DNA: TGTGCCATCAGTGACCTAAGCGGGAGTCATTACAATGAGCAGTTCTTC. Its translation is CAISDLSGSHYNEQFF.

V and J are TRBV6-4 and TRBJ1-2, with 10 bases lining up with TRBD1. CDR1 is MRHNA, CDR2 SNTAGT, per germline. J lost 8 bases, V lost 5 bases, and 5 bases had no gene match. This CDR3 has 13 amino acids. Written as DNA, the CDR3 is TGTGCCAGCAGTATGGACAGGGGGGGAGGCTACACCTTC. Translation: CASSMDRGGGYTF.

The sample holds a few counts of this clone. The chain links TRBV6-1 to TRBJ1-6; D remains ambiguous. Germline V gene data show CDR1 as MNHNS and CDR2 as SASEGT. This CDR3 has 15 amino acids. Deletions cut 8 bases from V and 0 bases from J, with 11 bases between. The DNA of the CDR3 is TGTGCCAGCTGCAAATCGAGCTCCTATAATTCACCCCTCCACTTT. Translating gives CASCKSSSYNSPLHF.

This clone came up a few times. The rearrangement links TRBV7-9 to TRBJ1-2, with D perhaps TRBD1 (6 bases). Trimming removed 5 bases from V and 7 bases from J, with 17 bases in between. CDR1 and CDR2 from the germline V gene are SEHNR and FQNEAQ (reference sequence). The CDR3 spans 14 residues. The CDR3 here is CASSHTDSPGGYTF. The CDR3 coding sequence is TGTGCCAGCAGCCATACGGACAGCCCGGGTGGCTACACCTTC.

This clone was detected only a few times. This rearrangement joins TRBV5-1 to TRBJ1-2; 10 bases agree with TRBD1. V lost 5 bases and J lost 2; bases outside the gene matches: 6. Germline loops: CDR1 SGHRS, CDR2 YFSETQ. The CDR3 sequence is 15 residues long. CDR3 region: CASRPPGQGNYGYTF. CDR3 DNA: TGCGCCAGCAGACCTCCGGGACAGGGGAACTATGGCTACACCTTC.